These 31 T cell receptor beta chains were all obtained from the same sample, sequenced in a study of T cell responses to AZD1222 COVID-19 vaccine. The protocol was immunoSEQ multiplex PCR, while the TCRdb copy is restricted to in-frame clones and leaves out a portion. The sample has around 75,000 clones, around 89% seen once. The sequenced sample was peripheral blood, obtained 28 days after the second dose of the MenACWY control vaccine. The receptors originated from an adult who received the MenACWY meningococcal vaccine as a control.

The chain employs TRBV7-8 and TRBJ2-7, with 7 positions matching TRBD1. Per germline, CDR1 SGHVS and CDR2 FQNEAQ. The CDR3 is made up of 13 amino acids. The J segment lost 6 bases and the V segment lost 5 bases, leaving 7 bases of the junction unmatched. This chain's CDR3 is CASSPGQFSEQYF. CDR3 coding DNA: TGTGCCAGCAGCCCGGGACAGTTCAGCGAGCAGTACTTC.

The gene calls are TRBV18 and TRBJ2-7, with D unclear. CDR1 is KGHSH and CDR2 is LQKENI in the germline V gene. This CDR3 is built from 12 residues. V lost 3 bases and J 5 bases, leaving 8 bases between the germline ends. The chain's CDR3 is CASSPAVDEQYF. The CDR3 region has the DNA TGTGCCAGCTCACCGGCGGTGGACGAGCAGTACTTC.

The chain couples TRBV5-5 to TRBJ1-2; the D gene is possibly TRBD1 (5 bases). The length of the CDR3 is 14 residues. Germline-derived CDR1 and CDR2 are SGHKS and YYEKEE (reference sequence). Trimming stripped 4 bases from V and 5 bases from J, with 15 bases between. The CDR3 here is CASSPSTDTYGYTF. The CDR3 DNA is TGTGCCAGCAGCCCCAGTACGGACACGTATGGCTACACCTTC.

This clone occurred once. CDR3 region: CASSLQGLDSTEAFF. The DNA for the CDR3 is TGTGCCAGTAGTCTTCAAGGATTGGACAGTACTGAAGCTTTCTTT. The chain employs TRBV19 and TRBJ1-1; the D gene is possibly TRBD1 (6 bases). This CDR3 comprises 15 residues. V dropped 5 bases and J dropped 5 bases, with 18 bases sitting between them. The germline V gene encodes CDR1 LNHDA and CDR2 SQIVND (reference sequence).

This CDR3 is CASSQDKETGAFYGYTF. Written as DNA, the CDR3 is TGCGCCAGCAGCCAAGATAAGGAGACAGGGGCTTTCTATGGCTACACCTTC. The chain has TRBV4-3 and TRBJ1-2; 8 nucleotides line up with TRBD1. J lost 4 bases, V lost 0 bases, and 10 bases had no gene match. Germline V CDR1 and CDR2: LGHNA, YSLEER. The length of the CDR3 is 17 residues.

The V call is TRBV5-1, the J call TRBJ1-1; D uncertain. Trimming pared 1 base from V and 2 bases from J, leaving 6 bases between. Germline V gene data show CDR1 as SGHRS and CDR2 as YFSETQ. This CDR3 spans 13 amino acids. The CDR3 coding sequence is TGCGCCAGCAGCTTGACAAGCAACACTGAAGCTTTCTTT. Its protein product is CASSLTSNTEAFF.

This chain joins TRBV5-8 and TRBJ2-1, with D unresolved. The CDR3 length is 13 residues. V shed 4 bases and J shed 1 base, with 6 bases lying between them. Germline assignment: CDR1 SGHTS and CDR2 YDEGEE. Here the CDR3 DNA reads TGTGCCAGCAGCCCGCAATCCTACAATGAGCAGTTCTTC. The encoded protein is CASSPQSYNEQFF.

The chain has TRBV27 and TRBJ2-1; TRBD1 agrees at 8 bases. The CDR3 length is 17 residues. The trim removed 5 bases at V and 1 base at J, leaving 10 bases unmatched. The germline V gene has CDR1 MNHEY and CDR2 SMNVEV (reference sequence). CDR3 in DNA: TGTGCCAGCAGTCGAATTTACGGACAGGGTTCCTACAATGAGCAGTTCTTC. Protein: CASSRIYGQGSYNEQFF.

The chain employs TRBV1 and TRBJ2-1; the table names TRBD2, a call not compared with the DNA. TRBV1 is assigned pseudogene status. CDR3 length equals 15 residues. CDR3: CTTLIPPGSYNEQFF. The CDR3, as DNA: TGCACCACCCTTATACCCCCCGGCTCCTACAATGAGCAGTTCTTC.

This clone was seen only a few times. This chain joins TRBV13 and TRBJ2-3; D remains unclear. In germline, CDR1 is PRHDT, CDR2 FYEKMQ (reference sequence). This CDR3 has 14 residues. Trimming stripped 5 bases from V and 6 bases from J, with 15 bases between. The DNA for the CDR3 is TGTGCCAGCAGCCCGCCCCCCAACACGGATACGCAGTATTTT. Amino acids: CASSPPPNTDTQYF. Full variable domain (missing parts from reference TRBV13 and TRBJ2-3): AAGVIQSPRHLIKEKRETATLKCYPIPRHDTVYWYQQGPGQDPQFLISFYEKMQSDKGSIPDRFSAQQFSDYHSELNMSSLELGDSALYFCASSPPPNTDTQYFGPGTRLTVL.

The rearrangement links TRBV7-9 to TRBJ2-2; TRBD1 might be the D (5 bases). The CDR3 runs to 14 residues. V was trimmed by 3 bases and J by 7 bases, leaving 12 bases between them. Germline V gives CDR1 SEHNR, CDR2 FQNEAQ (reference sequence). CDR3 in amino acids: CASSLPGQDGELFF. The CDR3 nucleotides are TGTGCCAGCAGCTTGCCAGGGCAGGACGGGGAGCTGTTTTTT.

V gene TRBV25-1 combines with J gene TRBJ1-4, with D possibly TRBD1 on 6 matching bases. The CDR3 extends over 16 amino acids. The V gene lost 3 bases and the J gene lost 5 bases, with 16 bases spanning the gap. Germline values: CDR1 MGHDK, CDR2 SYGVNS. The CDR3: CASSDPTGSFNEKLFF. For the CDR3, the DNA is TGTGCCAGCAGTGACCCAACAGGGAGTTTCAATGAAAAACTGTTTTTT.

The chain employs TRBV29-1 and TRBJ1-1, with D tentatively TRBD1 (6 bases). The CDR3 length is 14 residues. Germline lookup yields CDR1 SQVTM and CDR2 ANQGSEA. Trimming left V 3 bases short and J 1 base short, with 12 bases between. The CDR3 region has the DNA TGCAGCGTTGACAGGGGTGGAGGGAACACTGAAGCTTTCTTT. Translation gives CSVDRGGGNTEAFF.

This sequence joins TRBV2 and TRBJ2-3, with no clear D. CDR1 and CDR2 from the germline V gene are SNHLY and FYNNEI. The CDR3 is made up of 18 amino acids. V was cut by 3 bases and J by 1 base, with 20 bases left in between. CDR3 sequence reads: CASSEIGLPGEGTDTQYF. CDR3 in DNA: TGTGCCAGCAGTGAGATTGGTCTTCCTGGGGAAGGCACAGATACGCAGTATTTT.

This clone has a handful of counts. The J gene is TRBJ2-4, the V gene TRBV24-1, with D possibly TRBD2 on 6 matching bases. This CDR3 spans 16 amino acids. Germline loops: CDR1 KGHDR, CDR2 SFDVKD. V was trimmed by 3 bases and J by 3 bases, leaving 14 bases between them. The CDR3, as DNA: TGTGCCACCAGTGATCCCTCGCGGGGCGGCAAAAACATTCAGTACTTC. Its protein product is CATSDPSRGGKNIQYF.

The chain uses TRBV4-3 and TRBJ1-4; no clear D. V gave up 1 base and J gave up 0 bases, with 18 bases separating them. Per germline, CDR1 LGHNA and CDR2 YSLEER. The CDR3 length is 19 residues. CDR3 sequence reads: CASSQGYPPSSTTNEKLFF. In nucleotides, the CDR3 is TGCGCCAGCAGCCAAGGATACCCGCCCAGTAGTACAACTAATGAAAAACTGTTTTTT.

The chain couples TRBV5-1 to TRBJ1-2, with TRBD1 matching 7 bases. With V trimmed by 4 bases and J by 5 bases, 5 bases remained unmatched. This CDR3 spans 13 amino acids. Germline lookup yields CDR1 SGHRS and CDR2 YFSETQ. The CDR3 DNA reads TGCGCCAGCAGCCGGGACAGCTTGTATGGCTACACCTTC. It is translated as CASSRDSLYGYTF.

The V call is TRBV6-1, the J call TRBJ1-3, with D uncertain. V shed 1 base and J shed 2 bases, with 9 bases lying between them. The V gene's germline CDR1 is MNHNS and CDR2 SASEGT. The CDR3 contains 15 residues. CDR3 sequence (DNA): TGTGCCAGCAGTGAAGTGACCGTGGCTGGAAACACCATATATTTT. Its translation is CASSEVTVAGNTIYF.

The CDR3 reads CASSQGSLGGTEAFF. In DNA form, the CDR3 reads TGCGCCAGCAGCCAAGGGAGTCTTGGCGGCACTGAAGCTTTCTTT. The rearrangement links TRBV4-3 to TRBJ1-1; D unclear. CDR3 size: 15 residues. V was pared by 1 base and J by 4 bases, with 13 bases between. The germline CDR1 and CDR2 sequences are LGHNA and YSLEER.

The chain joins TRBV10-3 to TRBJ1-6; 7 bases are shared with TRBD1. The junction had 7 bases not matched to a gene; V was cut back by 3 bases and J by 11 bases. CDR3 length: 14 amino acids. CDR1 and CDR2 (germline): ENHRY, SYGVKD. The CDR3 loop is CAISEDRATTPLHF. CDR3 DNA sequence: TGTGCCATCAGTGAAGACAGGGCGACGACACCCCTCCACTTT.

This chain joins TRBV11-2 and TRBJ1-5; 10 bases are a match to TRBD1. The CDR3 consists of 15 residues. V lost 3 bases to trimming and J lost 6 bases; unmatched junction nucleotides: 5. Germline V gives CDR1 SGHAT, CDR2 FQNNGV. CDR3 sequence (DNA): TGTGCCAGCAGCTTGGACAGGGGGTACGGTCAGCCCCAGCATTTT. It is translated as CASSLDRGYGQPQHF.

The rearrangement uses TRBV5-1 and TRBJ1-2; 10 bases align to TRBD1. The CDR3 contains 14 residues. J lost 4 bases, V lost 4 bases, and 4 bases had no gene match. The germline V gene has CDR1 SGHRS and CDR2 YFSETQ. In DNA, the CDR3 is TGCGCCAGCAGCCCGGGACAGGGGTCCTATGGCTACACCTTC. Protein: CASSPGQGSYGYTF.

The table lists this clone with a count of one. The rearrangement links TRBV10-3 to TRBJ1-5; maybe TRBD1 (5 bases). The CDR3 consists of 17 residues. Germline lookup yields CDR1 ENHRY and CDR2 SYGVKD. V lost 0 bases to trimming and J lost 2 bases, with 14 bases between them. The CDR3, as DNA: TGTGCCATCAGTGAGTCTGGGCAGGGACGTGGCAATCAGCCCCAGCATTTT. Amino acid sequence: CAISESGQGRGNQPQHF.

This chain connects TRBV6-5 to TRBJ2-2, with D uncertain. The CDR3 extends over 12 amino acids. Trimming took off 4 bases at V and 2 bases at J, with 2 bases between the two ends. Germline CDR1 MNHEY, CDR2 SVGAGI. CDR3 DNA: TGTGCCAGCAGTTTCAACACCGGGGAGCTGTTTTTT. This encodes CASSFNTGELFF.

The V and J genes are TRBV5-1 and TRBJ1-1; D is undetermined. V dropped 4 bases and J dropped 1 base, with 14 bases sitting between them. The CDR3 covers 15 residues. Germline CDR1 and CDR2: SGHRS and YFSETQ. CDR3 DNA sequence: TGCGCCAGCAGCCCGGGGATGACGGCGAACACTGAAGCTTTCTTT. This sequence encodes CASSPGMTANTEAFF. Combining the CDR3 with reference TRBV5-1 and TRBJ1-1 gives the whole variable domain KAGVTQTPRYLIKTRGQQVTLSCSPISGHRSVSWYQQTPGQGLQFLFEYFSETQRNKGNFPGRFSGRQFSNSRSEMNVSTLELGDSALYLCASSPGMTANTEAFFGQGTRLTVV.

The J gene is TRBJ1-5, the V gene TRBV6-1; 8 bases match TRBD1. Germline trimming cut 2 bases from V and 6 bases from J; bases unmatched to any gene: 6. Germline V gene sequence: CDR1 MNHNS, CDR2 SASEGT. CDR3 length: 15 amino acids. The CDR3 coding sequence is TGTGCCAGCAGTGAACACAGGGGGGAAGGTCAGCCCCAGCATTTT. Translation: CASSEHRGEGQPQHF.

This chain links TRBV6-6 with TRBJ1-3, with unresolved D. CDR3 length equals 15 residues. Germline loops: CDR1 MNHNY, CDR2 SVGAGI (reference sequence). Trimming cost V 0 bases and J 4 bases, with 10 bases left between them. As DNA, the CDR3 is TGTGCCAGCAGTTACTCTATGGCGGCGGGAAACACCATATATTTT. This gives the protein CASSYSMAAGNTIYF.

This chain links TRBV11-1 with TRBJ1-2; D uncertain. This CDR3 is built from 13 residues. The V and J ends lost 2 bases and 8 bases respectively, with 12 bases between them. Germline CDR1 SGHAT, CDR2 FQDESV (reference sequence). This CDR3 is CASSLNLDGGYTF. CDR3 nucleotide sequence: TGTGCCAGCAGCTTAAACTTAGATGGCGGCTACACCTTC.

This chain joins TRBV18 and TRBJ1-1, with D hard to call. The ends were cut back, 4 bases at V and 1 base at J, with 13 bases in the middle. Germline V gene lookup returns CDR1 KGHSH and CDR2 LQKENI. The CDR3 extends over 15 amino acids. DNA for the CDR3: TGTGCCAGCTCACAGGAGGGAGGAGGGAACACTGAAGCTTTCTTT. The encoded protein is CASSQEGGGNTEAFF.

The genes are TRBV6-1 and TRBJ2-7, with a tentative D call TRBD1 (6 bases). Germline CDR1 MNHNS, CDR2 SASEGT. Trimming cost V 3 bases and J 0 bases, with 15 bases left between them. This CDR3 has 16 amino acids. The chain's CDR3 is CASSDMGQDRSYEQYF. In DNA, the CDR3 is TGTGCCAGCAGTGACATGGGACAAGACCGCTCCTACGAGCAGTACTTC.

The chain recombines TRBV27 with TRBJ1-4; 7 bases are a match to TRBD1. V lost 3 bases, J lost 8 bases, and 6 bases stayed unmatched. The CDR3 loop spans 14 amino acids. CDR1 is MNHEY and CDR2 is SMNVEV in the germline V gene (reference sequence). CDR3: CASSFSQGEEKLFF. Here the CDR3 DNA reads TGTGCCAGCAGTTTTAGTCAGGGGGAGGAAAAACTGTTTTTT.